These 4 T cell receptor beta chains share one sample of origin, sequenced in a study of blood T cells in healthy people across ages. Using a J-beta primer mix together with a sample-barcoded 5' primer, a second PCR was run for about 6 to 11 cycles. TCRdb reprocessed the 5' RACE reads via MiXCR and lists one record per CDR3 protein. The repertoire has around 1.5 million distinct CDR3 sequences, roughly 32% of them found once; the top ten carry around 10%. Sequenced input: blood. The source of these receptors is a woman in her 30s in good health.

The chain is built from TRBV4-1 and TRBJ1-2; possible D gene TRBD1, 6 bases. Germline-derived CDR1 and CDR2 are MGHRA and YSYEKL. This CDR3 is built from 11 residues. V lost 3 bases and J 8 bases, leaving 7 bases between the germline ends. The CDR3 sequence: CASSHDRGYTF. The CDR3 DNA sequence: TGCGCCAGCAGCCACGACAGGGGCTACACCTTC.

This clonotype has at least ten counts. V is TRBV16 and J is TRBJ2-1; D is unresolved. Trimming removed 0 bases at V and 4 bases at J, with 7 bases between. The CDR3 runs 14 residues. CDR1 and CDR2 from the germline V gene are KGHSY and FQNENV. DNA of the CDR3: TGTGCCAGCAGCCAATCTTACCTTTACAATGAGCAGTTCTTC. Its translation is CASSQSYLYNEQFF.

This clonotype came up a few times. The gene calls are TRBV4-1 and TRBJ1-4; D is unresolved. The CDR3 loop spans 15 amino acids. CDR1 is MGHRA, CDR2 YSYEKL, per germline. The V end lost 0 bases, the J end lost 8 bases, and 13 bases lay between the germline ends. CDR3: CASSQDKSGGEKLFF. The CDR3 nucleotides are TGCGCCAGCAGCCAAGATAAAAGTGGCGGAGAAAAACTGTTTTTT.

This chain uses TRBV18 with TRBJ2-5; no definite D call. Germline V gene lookup returns CDR1 KGHSH and CDR2 LQKENI. Trimming removed 1 base at V and 3 bases at J, with 6 bases between. CDR3 length: 13 residues. CDR3 in amino acids: CASSPRSKETQYF. CDR3 sequence (DNA): TGTGCCAGCTCACCACGAAGCAAAGAGACCCAGTACTTC.